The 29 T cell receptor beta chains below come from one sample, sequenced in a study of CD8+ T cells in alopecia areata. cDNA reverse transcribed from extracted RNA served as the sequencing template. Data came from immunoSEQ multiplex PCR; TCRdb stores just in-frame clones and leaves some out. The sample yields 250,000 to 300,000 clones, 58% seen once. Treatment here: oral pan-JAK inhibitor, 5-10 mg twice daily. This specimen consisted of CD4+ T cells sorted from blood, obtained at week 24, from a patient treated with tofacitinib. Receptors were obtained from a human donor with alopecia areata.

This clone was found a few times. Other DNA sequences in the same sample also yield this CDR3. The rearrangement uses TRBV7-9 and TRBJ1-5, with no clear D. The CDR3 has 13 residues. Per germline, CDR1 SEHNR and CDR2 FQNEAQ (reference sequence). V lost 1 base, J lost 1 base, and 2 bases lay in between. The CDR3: CASSLDSNQPQHF. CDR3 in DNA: TGTGCCAGCAGCTTAGACAGCAATCAGCCCCAGCATTTT.

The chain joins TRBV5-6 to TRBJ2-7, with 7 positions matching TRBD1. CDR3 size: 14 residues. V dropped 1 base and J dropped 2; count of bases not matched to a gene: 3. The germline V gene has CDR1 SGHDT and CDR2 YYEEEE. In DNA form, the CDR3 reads TGTGCCAGCAGCTTGACAGGGGATGCCTACGAGCAGTACTTC. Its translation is CASSLTGDAYEQYF.

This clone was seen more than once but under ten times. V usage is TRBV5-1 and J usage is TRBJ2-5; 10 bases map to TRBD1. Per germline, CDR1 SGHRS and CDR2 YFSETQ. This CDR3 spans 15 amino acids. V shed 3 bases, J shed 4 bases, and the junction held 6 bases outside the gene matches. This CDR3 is CASSYDRGQTETQYF. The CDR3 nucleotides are TGCGCCAGCAGCTACGACAGGGGGCAGACAGAGACCCAGTACTTC.

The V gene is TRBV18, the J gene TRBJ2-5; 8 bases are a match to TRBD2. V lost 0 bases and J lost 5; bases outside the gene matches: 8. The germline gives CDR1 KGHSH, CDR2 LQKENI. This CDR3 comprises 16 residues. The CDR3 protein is CASSPPIGGAEETQYF. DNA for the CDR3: TGTGCCAGCTCACCACCGATCGGGGGGGCAGAGGAGACCCAGTACTTC.

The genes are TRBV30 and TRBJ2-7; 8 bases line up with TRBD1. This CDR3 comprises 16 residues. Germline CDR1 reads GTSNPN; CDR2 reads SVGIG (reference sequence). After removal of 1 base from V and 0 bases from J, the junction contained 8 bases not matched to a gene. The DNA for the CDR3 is TGTGCCTGGAGTGCCCGGCTGGGACAGGCCTCCTACGAGCAGTACTTC. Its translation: CAWSARLGQASYEQYF.

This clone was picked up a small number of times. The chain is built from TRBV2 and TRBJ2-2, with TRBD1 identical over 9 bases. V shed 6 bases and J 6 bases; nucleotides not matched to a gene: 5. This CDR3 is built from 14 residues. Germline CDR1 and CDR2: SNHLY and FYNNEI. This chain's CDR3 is CASSPWTGAGELFF. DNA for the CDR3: TGTGCCAGCAGCCCCTGGACAGGGGCCGGGGAGCTGTTTTTT.

The CDR3 spells CAWSALGDSTDTQYF. The CDR3 DNA reads TGTGCCTGGAGCGCTCTAGGGGACAGCACAGATACGCAGTATTTT. The chain links TRBV30 to TRBJ2-3; either TRBD1 or TRBD2 may supply D (5 bases each). The CDR3 length is 15 residues. In germline, CDR1 is GTSNPN, CDR2 SVGIG (reference sequence). V lost 3 bases to trimming and J lost 0 bases, with 13 bases between them. Together with reference TRBV30 and TRBJ2-3, the CDR3 gives the full variable domain: SQTIHQWPATLVQPVGSPLSLECTVEGTSNPNLYWYRQAAGRGLQLLFYSVGIGQISSEVPQNLSASRPQDRQFILSSKKLLLSDSGFYLCAWSALGDSTDTQYFGPGTRLTVL.

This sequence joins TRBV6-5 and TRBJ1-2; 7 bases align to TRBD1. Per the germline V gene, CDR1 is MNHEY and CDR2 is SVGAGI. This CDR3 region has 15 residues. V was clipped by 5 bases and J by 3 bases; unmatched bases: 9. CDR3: CASSPQRGRDYGYTF. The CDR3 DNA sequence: TGTGCCAGCAGTCCCCAGAGGGGGCGGGACTATGGCTACACCTTC.

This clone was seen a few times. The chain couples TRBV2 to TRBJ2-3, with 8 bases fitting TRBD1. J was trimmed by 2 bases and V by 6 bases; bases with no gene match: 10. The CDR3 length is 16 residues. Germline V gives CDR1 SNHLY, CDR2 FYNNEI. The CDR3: CASSAHGQGDTDTQYF. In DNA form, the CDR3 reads TGTGCCAGCAGCGCCCATGGACAGGGCGACACAGATACGCAGTATTTT.

The CDR3 DNA reads as TGTGCCAGCAGTTTAGGGGACCGTGACGAGCAGTACTTC. This codes for CASSLGDRDEQYF. The chain carries TRBV28 and TRBJ2-7, with D perhaps being TRBD1 or TRBD2 (5 bases each). The V end lost 2 bases, the J end lost 5 bases, and 10 bases lay between the germline ends. Germline CDR1 is MDHEN and CDR2 is SYDVKM. The CDR3 covers 13 residues.

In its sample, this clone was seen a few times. Here the CDR3 reads CASSFGTGKETQYF. The CDR3 DNA follows: TGCGCCAGCAGCTTCGGGACAGGGAAAGAGACCCAGTACTTC. This rearrangement joins TRBV5-1 to TRBJ2-5, with 9 nucleotides matching TRBD1. With 2 bases clipped from V and 3 bases from J, the junction kept 2 bases outside the gene matches. CDR1 is SGHRS, CDR2 YFSETQ, per germline. This CDR3 contains 14 residues.

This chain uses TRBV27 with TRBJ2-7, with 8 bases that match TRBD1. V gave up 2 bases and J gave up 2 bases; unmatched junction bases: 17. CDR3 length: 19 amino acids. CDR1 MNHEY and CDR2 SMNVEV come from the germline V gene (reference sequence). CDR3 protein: CASSLQKLHRTGKPYEQYF. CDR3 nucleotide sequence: TGTGCCAGCAGTTTACAGAAGCTCCATCGGACAGGGAAACCCTACGAGCAGTACTTC.

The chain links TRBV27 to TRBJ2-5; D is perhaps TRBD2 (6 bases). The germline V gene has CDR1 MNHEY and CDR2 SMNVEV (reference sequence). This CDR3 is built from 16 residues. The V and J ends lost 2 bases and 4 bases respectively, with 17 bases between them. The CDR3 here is CASSLALGGGIETQYF. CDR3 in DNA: TGTGCCAGCAGTTTAGCCTTGGGGGGAGGAATAGAGACCCAGTACTTC.

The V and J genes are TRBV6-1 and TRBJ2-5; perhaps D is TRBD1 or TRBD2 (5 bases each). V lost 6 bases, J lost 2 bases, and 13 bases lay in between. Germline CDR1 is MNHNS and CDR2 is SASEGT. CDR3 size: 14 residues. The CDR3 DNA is TGTGCCAGCAGATCGGGACCCCTACAAGAGACCCAGTACTTC. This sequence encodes CASRSGPLQETQYF.

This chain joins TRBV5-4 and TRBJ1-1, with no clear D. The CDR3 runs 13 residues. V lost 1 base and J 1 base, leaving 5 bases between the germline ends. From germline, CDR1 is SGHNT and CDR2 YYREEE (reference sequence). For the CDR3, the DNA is TGTGCCAGCAGCTTGTCTCCGAACACTGAAGCTTTCTTT. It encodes CASSLSPNTEAFF. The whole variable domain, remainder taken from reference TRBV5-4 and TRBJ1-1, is ETGVTQSPTHLIKTRGQQVTLRCSSQSGHNTVSWYQQALGQGPQFIFQYYREEENGRGNFPPRFSGLQFPNYSSELNVNALELDDSALYLCASSLSPNTEAFFGQGTRLTVV.

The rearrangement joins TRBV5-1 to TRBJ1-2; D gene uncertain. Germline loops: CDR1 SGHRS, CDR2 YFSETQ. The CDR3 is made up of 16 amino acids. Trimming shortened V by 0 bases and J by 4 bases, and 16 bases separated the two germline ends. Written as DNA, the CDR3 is TGCGCCAGCAGCTTGGAGTTGGGAACGGAAATCTATGGCTACACCTTC. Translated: CASSLELGTEIYGYTF.

Written as DNA, the CDR3 is TGCAGCGTAGTCACTAGCGGGGGGGCAGATACGCAGTATTTT. It specifies CSVVTSGGADTQYF. The gene calls are TRBV29-1 and TRBJ2-3; 13 bases map to TRBD2. Germline V gene sequence: CDR1 SQVTM, CDR2 ANQGSEA. The CDR3 is made up of 14 amino acids. V was pared by 6 bases and J by 4 bases, with 4 bases of the junction left unmatched.

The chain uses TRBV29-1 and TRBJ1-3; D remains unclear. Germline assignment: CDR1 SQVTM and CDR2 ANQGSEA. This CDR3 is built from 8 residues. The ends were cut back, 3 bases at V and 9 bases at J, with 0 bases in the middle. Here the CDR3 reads CSVDTIYF. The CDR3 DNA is TGCAGCGTTGACACCATATATTTT.

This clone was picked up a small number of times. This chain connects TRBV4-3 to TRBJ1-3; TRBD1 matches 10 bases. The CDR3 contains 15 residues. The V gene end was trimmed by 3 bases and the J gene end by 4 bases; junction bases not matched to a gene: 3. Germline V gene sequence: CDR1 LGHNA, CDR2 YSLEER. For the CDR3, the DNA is TGCGCCAGCAGCCAGAGACAGGGGGCGGGAAACACCATATATTTT. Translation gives CASSQRQGAGNTIYF.

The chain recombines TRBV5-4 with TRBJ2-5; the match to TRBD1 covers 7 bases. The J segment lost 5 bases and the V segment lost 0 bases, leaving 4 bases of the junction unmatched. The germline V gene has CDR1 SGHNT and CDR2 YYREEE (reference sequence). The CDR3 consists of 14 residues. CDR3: CASSLEGAGETQYF. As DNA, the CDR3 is TGTGCCAGCAGCTTGGAGGGGGCAGGCGAGACCCAGTACTTC. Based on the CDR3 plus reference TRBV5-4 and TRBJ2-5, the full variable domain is ETGVTQSPTHLIKTRGQQVTLRCSSQSGHNTVSWYQQALGQGPQFIFQYYREEENGRGNFPPRFSGLQFPNYSSELNVNALELDDSALYLCASSLEGAGETQYFGPGTRLLVL.

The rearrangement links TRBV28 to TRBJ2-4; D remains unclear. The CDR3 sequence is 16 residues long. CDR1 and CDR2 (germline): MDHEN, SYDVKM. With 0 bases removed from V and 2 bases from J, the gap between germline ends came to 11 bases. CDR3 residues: CASSLWDAATKNIQYF. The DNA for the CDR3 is TGTGCCAGCAGTTTATGGGACGCAGCTACCAAAAACATTCAGTACTTC. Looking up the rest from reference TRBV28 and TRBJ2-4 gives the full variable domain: DVKVTQSSRYLVKRTGEKVFLECVQDMDHENMFWYRQDPGLGLRLIYFSYDVKMKEKGDIPEGYSVSREKKERFSLILESASTNQTSMYLCASSLWDAATKNIQYFGAGTRLSVL.

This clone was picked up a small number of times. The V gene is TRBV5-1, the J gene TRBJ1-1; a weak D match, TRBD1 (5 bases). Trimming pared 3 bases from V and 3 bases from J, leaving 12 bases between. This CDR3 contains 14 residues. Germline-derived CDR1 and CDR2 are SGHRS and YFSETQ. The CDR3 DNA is TGCGCCAGCAGCTCGGGACTGGGGCACACTGAAGCTTTCTTT. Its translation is CASSSGLGHTEAFF.

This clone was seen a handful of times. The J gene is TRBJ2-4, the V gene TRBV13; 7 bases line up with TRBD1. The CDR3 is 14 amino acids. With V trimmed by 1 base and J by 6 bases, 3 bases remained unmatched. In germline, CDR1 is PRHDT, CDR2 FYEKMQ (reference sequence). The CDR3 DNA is TGTGCCAGCAGCTTAGTGGCAGGGGGAAACATTCAGTACTTC. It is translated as CASSLVAGGNIQYF.

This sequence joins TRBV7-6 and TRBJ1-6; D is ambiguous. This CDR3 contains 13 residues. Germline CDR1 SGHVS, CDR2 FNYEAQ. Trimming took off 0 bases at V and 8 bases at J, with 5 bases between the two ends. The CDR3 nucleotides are TGTGCCAGCAGCTTAGCCGAGTATTCACCCCTCCACTTT. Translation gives CASSLAEYSPLHF.

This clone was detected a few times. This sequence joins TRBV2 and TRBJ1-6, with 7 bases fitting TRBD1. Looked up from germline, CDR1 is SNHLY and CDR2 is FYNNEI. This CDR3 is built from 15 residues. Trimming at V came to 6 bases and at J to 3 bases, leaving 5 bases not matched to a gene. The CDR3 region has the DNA TGTGCCAGCAGATCAGGGGGAAACTATAATTCACCCCTCCACTTT. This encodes CASRSGGNYNSPLHF.

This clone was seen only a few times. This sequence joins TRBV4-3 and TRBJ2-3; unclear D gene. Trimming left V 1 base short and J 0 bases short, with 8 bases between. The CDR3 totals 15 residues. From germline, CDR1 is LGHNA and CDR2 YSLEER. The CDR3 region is CASSQVRVSTDTQYF. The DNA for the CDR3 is TGCGCCAGCAGCCAAGTACGGGTTAGCACAGATACGCAGTATTTT.

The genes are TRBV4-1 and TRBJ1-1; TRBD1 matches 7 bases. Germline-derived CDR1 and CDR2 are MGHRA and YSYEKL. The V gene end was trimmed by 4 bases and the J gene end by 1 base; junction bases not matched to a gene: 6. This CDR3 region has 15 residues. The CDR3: CASSRTGARNTEAFF. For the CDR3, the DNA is TGCGCCAGCAGCCGAACAGGGGCCAGGAACACTGAAGCTTTCTTT.

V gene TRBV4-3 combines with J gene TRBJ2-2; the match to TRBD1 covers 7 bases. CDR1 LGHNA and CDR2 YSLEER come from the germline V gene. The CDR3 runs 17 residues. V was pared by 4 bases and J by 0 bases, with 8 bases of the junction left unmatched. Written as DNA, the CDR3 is TGCGCCAGCAGCCGGGAAACAGGGGCTACGAACACCGGGGAGCTGTTTTTT. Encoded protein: CASSRETGATNTGELFF.

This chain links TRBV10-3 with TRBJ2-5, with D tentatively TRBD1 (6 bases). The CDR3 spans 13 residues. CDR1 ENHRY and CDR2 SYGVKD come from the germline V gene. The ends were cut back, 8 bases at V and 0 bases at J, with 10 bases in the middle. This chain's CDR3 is CAIQDSNQETQYF. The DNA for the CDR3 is TGTGCCATCCAGGACAGCAACCAAGAGACCCAGTACTTC.